This TCR beta chain appears in the sequencing data of a study of cytomegalovirus exposure and HLA in healthy donors. Nominally healthy donors provided the samples, though records likely missed some immune exposures. This clone occurred a few times. Its matching antigen is unknown. The primer mix had 60 Vbeta and 13 Jbeta primers. Libraries were prepared by immunoSEQ multiplex PCR; TCRdb keeps only in-frame clonotypes and omits some of them. The table has fewer than 250,000 clones, about nine tenths seen once; the top ten hold 1.3%. Germline CDR1 reads MNHNS; CDR2 reads SASEGT. There are 15 residues in the CDR3. Trimming took off 3 bases at V and 6 bases at J, with 15 bases between the two ends. Study conclusions and caveats: Most TCR beta V segments were productive about 87% or about 30% of the time in an earlier analysis. It was likely that a cluster of highly shared sequence variants was a sequencing artifact. Several of the most significant clusters appeared linked to common viral pathogens, based on a later analysis.

This receptor was identified in a man aged 25-40 years in good health and CMV-seronegative. This chain uses TRBV6-1 with TRBJ2-1, with a weak D call TRBD2 (5 bases). The specimen was PBMCs. CDR3 sequence (DNA): TGTGCCAGCAGTGAGCGGGCATCTAAGCTCAATGAGCAGTTCTTC. Amino acid sequence: CASSERASKLNEQFF.